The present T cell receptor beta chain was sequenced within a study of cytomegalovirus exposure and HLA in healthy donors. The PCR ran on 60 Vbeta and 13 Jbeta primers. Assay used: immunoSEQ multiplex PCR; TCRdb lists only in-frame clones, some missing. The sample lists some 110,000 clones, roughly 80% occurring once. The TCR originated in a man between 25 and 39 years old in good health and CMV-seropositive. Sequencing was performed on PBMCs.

The CDR3 region has the DNA TGTGCCAGCAGTTTATGGGGGAGTCAGGCGGGAAACTATGGCTACACCTTC. This codes for CASSLWGSQAGNYGYTF. V is TRBV28 and J is TRBJ1-2; D is unclear. The CDR3 sequence is 17 residues long. The ends were cut back, 0 bases at V and 2 bases at J, with 16 bases in the middle. Germline lookup yields CDR1 MDHEN and CDR2 SYDVKM.